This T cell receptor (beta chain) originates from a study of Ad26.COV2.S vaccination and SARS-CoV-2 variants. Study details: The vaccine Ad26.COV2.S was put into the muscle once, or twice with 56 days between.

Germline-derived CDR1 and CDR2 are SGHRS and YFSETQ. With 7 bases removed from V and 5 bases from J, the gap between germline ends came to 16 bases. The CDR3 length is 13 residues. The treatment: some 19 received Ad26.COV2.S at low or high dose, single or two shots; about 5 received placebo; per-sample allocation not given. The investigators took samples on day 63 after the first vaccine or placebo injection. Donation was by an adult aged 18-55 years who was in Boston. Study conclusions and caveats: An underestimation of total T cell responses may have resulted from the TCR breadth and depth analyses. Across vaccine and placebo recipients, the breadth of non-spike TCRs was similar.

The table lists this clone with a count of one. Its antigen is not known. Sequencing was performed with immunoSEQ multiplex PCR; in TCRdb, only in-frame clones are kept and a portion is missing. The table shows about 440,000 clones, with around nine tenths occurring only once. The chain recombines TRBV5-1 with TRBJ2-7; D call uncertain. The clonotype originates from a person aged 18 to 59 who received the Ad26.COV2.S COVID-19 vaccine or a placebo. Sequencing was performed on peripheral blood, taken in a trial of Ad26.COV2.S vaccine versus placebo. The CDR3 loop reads CASSLGYPDEQYF. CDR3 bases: TGCGCCAGCTCTCTGGGGTACCCTGACGAGCAGTACTTC.